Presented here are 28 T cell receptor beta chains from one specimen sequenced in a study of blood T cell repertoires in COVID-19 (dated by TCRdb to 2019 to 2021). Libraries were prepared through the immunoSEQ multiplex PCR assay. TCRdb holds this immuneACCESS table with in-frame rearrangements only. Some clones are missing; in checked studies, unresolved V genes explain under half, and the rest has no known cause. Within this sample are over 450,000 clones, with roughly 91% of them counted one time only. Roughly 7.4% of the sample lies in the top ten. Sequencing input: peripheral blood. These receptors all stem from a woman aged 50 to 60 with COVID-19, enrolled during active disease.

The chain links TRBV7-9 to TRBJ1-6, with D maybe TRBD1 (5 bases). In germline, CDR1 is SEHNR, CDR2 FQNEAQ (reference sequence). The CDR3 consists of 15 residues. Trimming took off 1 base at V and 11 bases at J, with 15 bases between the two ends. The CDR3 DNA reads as TGTGCCAGCAGCTTAGTCTTAGGGGAACACACACCCCTCCACTTT. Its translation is CASSLVLGEHTPLHF.

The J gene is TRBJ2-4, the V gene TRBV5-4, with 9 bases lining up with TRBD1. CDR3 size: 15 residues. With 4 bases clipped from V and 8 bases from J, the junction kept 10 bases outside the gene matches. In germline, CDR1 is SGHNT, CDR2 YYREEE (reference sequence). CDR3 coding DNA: TGTGCCAGCAGCCCATGGGACAGGGTCAGGGACATTCAGTACTTC. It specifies CASSPWDRVRDIQYF.

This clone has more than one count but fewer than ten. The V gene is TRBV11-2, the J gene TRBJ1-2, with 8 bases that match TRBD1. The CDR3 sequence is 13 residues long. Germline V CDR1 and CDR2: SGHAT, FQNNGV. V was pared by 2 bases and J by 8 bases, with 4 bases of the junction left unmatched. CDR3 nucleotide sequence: TGTGCCAGCAGCTTACCCAGGGGGCGAGGCTACACCTTC. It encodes CASSLPRGRGYTF.

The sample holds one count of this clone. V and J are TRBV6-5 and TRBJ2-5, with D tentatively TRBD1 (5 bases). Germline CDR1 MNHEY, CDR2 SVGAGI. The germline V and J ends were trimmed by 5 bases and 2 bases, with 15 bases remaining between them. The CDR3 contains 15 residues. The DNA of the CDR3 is TGTGCCAGCAGTCGTGGGGCGTTCAGGCAAGAGACCCAGTACTTC. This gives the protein CASSRGAFRQETQYF.

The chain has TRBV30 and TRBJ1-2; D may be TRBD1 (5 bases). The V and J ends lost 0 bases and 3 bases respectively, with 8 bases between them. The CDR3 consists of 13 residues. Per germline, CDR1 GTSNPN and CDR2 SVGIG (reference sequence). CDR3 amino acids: CAWSVTRDYGYTF. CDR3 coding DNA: TGTGCCTGGAGTGTAACCAGGGACTATGGCTACACCTTC.

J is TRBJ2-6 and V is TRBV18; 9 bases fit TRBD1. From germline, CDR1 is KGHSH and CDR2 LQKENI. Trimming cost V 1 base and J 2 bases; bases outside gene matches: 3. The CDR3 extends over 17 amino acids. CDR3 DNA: TGTGCCAGCTCACCACTTACAGGGGGCCCTGGGGCCAACGTCCTGACTTTC. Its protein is CASSPLTGGPGANVLTF.

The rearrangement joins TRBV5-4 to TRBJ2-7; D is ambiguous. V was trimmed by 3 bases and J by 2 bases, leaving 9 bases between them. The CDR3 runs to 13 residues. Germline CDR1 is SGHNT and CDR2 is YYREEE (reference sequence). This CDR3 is CASSSNLAYEQYF. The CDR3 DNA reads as TGTGCCAGCAGCTCTAACCTCGCCTACGAGCAGTACTTC.

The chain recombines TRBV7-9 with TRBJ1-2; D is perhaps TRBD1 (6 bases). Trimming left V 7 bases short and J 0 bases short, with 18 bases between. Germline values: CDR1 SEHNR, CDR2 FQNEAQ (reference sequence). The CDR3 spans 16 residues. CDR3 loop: CASTIPNRAANYGYTF. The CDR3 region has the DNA TGTGCCAGCACCATACCCAACAGGGCCGCTAACTATGGCTACACCTTC.

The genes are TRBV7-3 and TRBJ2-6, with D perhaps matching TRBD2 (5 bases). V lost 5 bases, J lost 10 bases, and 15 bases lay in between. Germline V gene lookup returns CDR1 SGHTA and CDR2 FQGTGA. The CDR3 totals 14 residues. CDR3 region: CASSPDMRVNVLTF. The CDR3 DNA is TGTGCCAGCAGCCCCGACATGAGGGTGAACGTCCTGACTTTC.

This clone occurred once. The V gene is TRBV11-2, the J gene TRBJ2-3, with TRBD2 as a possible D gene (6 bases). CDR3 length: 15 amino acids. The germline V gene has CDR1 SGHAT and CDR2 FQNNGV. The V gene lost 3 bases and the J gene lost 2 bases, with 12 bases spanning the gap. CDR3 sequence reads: CASSFGSGYTDTQYF. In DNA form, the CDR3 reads TGTGCCAGCAGCTTCGGTAGCGGATACACAGATACGCAGTATTTT.

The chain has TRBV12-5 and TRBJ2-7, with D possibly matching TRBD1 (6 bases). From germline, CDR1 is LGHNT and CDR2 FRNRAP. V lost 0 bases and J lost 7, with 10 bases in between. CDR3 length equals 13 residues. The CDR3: CASGLVPDSEQYF. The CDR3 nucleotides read TGTGCTAGTGGTTTGGTACCGGACAGTGAGCAGTACTTC.

CDR3 sequence (DNA): TGTGCCAGCAGCCCTCCAGGGTCGGCCGGGGAGCTGTTTTTT. Protein: CASSPPGSAGELFF. The rearrangement uses TRBV7-3 and TRBJ2-2; D is possibly TRBD1 (5 bases). V lost 5 bases and J lost 6, with 13 bases in between. The CDR3 consists of 14 residues. Germline V gene data show CDR1 as SGHTA and CDR2 as FQGTGA.

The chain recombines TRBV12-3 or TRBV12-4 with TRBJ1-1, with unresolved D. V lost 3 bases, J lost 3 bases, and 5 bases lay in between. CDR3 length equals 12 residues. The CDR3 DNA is TGTGCCAGCAGTTTGGGAGACACTGAAGCTTTCTTT. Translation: CASSLGDTEAFF.

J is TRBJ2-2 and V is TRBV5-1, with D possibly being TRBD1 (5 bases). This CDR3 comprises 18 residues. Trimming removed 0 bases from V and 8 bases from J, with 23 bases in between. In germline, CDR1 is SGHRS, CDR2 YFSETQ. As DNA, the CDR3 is TGCGCCAGCAGCTTGGAGGCAGGGTTATACTCCCAACCGGGGGAGCTGTTTTTT. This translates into CASSLEAGLYSQPGELFF.

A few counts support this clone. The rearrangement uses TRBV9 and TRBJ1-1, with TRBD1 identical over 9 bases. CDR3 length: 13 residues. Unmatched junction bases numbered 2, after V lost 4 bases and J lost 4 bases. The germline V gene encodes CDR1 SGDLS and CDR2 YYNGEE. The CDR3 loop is CASSRQGVTEAFF. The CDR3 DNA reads TGTGCCAGCAGCCGACAGGGGGTCACTGAAGCTTTCTTT.

CDR3 region: CASSMGARWVYNSPLHF. DNA for the CDR3: TGTGCCAGTAGTATGGGAGCTCGCTGGGTGTATAATTCACCCCTCCACTTT. The chain has TRBV19 and TRBJ1-6; D ambiguous. V dropped 3 bases and J dropped 4 bases, with 16 bases sitting between them. The CDR3 runs 17 residues. Looked up from germline, CDR1 is LNHDA and CDR2 is SQIVND (reference sequence).

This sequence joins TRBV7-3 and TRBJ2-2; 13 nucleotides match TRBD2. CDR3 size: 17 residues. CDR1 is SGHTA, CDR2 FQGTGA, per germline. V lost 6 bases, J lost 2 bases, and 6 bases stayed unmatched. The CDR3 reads CASSPGLAGDNTGELFF. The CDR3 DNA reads TGTGCCAGCAGTCCAGGACTAGCGGGGGATAACACCGGGGAGCTGTTTTTT. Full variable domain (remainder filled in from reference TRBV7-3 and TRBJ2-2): GAGVSQTPSNKVTEKGKYVELRCDPISGHTALYWYRQSLGQGPEFLIYFQGTGAADDSGLPNDRFFAVRPEGSVSTLKIQRTERGDSAVYLCASSPGLAGDNTGELFFGEGSRLTVL.

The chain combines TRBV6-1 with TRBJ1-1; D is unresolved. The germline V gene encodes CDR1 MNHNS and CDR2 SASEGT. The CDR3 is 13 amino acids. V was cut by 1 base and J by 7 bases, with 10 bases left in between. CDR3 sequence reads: CASSEGRRLEAFF. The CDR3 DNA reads TGTGCCAGCAGTGAAGGGAGGAGACTTGAAGCTTTCTTT.

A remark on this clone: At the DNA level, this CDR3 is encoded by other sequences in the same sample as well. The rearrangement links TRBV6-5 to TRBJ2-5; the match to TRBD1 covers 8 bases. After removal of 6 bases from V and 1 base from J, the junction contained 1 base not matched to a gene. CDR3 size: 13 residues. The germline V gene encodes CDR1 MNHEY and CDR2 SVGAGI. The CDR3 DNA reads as TGTGCCAGCAGCGGACAGGGCCAAGAGACCCAGTACTTC. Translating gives CASSGQGQETQYF.

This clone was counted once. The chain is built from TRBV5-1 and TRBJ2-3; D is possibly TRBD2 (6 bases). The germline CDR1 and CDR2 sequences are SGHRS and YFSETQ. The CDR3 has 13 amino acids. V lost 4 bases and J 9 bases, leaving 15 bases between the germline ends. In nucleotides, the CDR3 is TGCGCCAGCAGCATAGCCGGGGGATCGACGCAGTATTTT. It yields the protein CASSIAGGSTQYF.

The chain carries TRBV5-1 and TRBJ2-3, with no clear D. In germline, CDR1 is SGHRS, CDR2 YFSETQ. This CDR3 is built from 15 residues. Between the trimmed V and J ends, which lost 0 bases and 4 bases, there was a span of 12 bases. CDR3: CASSLEQTPPDTQYF. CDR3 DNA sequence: TGCGCCAGCAGCTTGGAACAAACCCCACCAGATACGCAGTATTTT.

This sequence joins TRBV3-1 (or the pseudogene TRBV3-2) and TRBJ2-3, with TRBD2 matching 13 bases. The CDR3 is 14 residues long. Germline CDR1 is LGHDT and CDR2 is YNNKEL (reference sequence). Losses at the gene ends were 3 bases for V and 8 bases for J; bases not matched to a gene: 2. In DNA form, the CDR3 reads TGTGCCAGCAGCCAGACTAGCGGGGGGTCTACGCAGTATTTT. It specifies CASSQTSGGSTQYF.

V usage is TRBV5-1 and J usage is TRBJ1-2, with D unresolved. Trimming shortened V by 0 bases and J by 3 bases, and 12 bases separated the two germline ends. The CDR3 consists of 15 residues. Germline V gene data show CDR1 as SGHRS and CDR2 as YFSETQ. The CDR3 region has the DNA TGCGCCAGCAGCTTGGGAACCCATGGAGACTATGGCTACACCTTC. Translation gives CASSLGTHGDYGYTF.

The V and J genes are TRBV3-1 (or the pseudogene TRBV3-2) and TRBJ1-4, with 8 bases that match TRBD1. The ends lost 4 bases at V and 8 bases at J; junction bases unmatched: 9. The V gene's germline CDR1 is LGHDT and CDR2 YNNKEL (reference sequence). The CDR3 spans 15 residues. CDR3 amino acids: CASSPPGTGGEKLFF. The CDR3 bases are TGTGCCAGCAGCCCCCCCGGGACAGGAGGGGAAAAACTGTTTTTT.

The CDR3 sequence is CASMQGSNAEAFF. In DNA, the CDR3 is TGTGCCAGCATGCAGGGGTCCAATGCTGAAGCTTTCTTT. The rearrangement uses TRBV6-5 and TRBJ1-1; maybe TRBD1 (6 bases). The germline gives CDR1 MNHEY, CDR2 SVGAGI. V dropped 7 bases and J dropped 6 bases, with 15 bases sitting between them. The CDR3 totals 13 residues.

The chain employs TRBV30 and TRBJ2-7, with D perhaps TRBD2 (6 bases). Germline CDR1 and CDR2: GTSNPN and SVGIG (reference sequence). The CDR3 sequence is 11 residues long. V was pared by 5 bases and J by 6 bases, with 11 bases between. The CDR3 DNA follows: TGTGCCTGGGGGGGGACTGGCGAGCAGTACTTC. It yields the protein CAWGGTGEQYF.

In DNA form, the CDR3 reads TGTGCCAGCAGTTTATTCGGACAGGGGGCGCAAAAAGATACGCAGTATTTT. This encodes CASSLFGQGAQKDTQYF. J is TRBJ2-3 and V is TRBV28; 11 bases are shared with TRBD1. Looked up from germline, CDR1 is MDHEN and CDR2 is SYDVKM. Trimming cost V 1 base and J 5 bases; bases outside gene matches: 8. The CDR3 consists of 17 residues.

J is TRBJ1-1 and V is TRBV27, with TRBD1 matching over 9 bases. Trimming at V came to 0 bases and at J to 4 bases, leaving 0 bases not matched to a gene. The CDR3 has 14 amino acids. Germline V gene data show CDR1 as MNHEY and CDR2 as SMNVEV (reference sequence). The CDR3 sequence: CASSLSTGGTEAFF. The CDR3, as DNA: TGTGCCAGCAGTTTATCGACAGGGGGCACTGAAGCTTTCTTT.